What follows are 29 T cell receptor beta chains derived from one specimen sequenced in a study of blood T cell repertoires in COVID-19. Clones were sequenced by immunoSEQ multiplex PCR, and TCRdb holds only the in-frame ones, with some missing. The sample yields 150,000 to 200,000 clones, 80% to 90% seen once. The sequenced sample was peripheral blood. These receptors came from a man in his sixties with acute or convalescent COVID-19.

The J gene is TRBJ1-1, the V gene TRBV5-1, with D tentatively TRBD1 (6 bases). Per germline, CDR1 SGHRS and CDR2 YFSETQ. The V and J ends lost 4 bases and 6 bases respectively, with 13 bases between them. The CDR3 runs 13 residues. As DNA, the CDR3 is TGCGCCAGCAGCGGGGGCGGTGGGGCTGAAGCTTTCTTT. It is translated as CASSGGGGAEAFF.

With regard to this clone: The sample contains more than one DNA sequence encoding this CDR3. The chain joins TRBV3-1 (or the pseudogene TRBV3-2) to TRBJ2-7; 8 nucleotides line up with TRBD2. With 1 base clipped from V and 0 bases from J, the junction kept 2 bases outside the gene matches. The germline V gene encodes CDR1 LGHDT and CDR2 YNNKEL (reference sequence). The CDR3 length is 15 residues. CDR3 region: CASSQGLAGSYEQYF. CDR3 nucleotides: TGTGCCAGCAGCCAAGGTCTAGCGGGCTCCTACGAGCAGTACTTC.

V usage is TRBV28 and J usage is TRBJ1-1, with TRBD1 matching over 10 bases. The CDR3 has 14 amino acids. J lost 3 bases, V lost 4 bases, and 2 bases had no gene match. Germline CDR1 reads MDHEN; CDR2 reads SYDVKM. The CDR3 nucleotides read TGTGCCAGCAGTTGGACAGGGGGGTACACTGAAGCTTTCTTT. Translating gives CASSWTGGYTEAFF.

A few counts support this clone. The gene calls are TRBV27 and TRBJ2-7; 8 bases are a match to TRBD2. The CDR3 loop spans 14 amino acids. Germline values: CDR1 MNHEY, CDR2 SMNVEV (reference sequence). V was clipped by 6 bases and J by 7 bases; unmatched bases: 11. The CDR3 DNA reads as TGTGCCAGCAGCCGCGGGAGGTACCCTGAAGAGCAGTACTTC. It encodes CASSRGRYPEEQYF.

The chain uses TRBV2 and TRBJ2-1; 12 bases are shared with TRBD2. The CDR3 has 13 amino acids. Losses at the gene ends were 7 bases for V and 12 bases for J; bases not matched to a gene: 7. Germline CDR1 reads SNHLY; CDR2 reads FYNNEI. CDR3 coding DNA: TGTGCCAGCAAGGGGACTAGCGGGTCTGGGCAGTTCTTC. Translated, it gives CASKGTSGSGQFF. Full variable domain (outside the CDR3, taken from reference TRBV2 and TRBJ2-1): EPEVTQTPSHQVTQMGQEVILRCVPISNHLYFYWYRQILGQKVEFLVSFYNNEISEKSEIFDDQFSVERPDGSNFTLKIRSTKLEDSAMYFCASKGTSGSGQFFGPGTRLTVL.

This chain links TRBV28 with TRBJ1-3, with 9 positions matching TRBD1. CDR1 MDHEN and CDR2 SYDVKM come from the germline V gene. There are 12 residues in the CDR3. The V segment lost 7 bases and the J segment 8 bases; nucleotides outside the gene matches: 3. CDR3 sequence reads: CASIGTGHTIYF. The CDR3 nucleotides read TGTGCCAGCATCGGGACAGGGCACACCATATATTTT.

The V and J genes are TRBV5-1 and TRBJ1-2; tentative D call: TRBD1 (6 bases). This CDR3 is built from 16 residues. CDR1 is SGHRS and CDR2 is YFSETQ in the germline V gene. Trimming shortened V by 5 bases and J by 4 bases, and 21 bases separated the two germline ends. The CDR3 nucleotides are TGCGCCAGCAGTCCTGGCATGAGCAGGGGCCCCTATGGCTACACCTTC. Protein product: CASSPGMSRGPYGYTF.

The chain joins TRBV27 to TRBJ2-1, with a possible D match to TRBD2 (6 bases). Trimming removed 5 bases from V and 0 bases from J, with 17 bases in between. This CDR3 has 17 residues. The germline CDR1 and CDR2 sequences are MNHEY and SMNVEV (reference sequence). CDR3 residues: CASSTRDSGSSYNEQFF. For the CDR3, the DNA is TGTGCCAGCAGTACCCGTGATAGCGGAAGCTCCTACAATGAGCAGTTCTTC.

The genes are TRBV19 and TRBJ2-1; 8 bases agree with TRBD1. Germline CDR1 and CDR2: LNHDA and SQIVND (reference sequence). CDR3 length equals 12 residues. Trimming cost V 6 bases and J 9 bases; bases outside gene matches: 4. The CDR3 sequence: CASSMTGVEQFF. CDR3 coding DNA: TGTGCCAGTAGCATGACAGGGGTTGAGCAGTTCTTC.

The chain is built from TRBV3-1 (or the pseudogene TRBV3-2) and TRBJ2-7; TRBD2 aligns across 10 bases. Germline assignment: CDR1 LGHDT and CDR2 YNNKEL (reference sequence). Trimming removed 2 bases from V and 5 bases from J; junction bases left unmatched: 12. The CDR3 consists of 17 residues. CDR3 loop: CASSQPTPGLARHEQYF. In DNA, the CDR3 is TGTGCCAGCAGCCAACCGACCCCGGGACTAGCGAGGCACGAGCAGTACTTC.

The chain uses TRBV10-3 and TRBJ2-6; 7 nucleotides match TRBD1. V gave up 8 bases and J gave up 0 bases; unmatched junction bases: 7. The CDR3 has 16 amino acids. Per germline, CDR1 ENHRY and CDR2 SYGVKD. CDR3 loop: CAIGRGGNSGANVLTF. CDR3 coding DNA: TGTGCCATCGGGAGAGGGGGCAACTCTGGGGCCAACGTCCTGACTTTC.

The V call is TRBV2, the J call TRBJ2-2, with a tentative D call TRBD1 (6 bases). The CDR3 has 13 amino acids. CDR1 is SNHLY, CDR2 FYNNEI, per germline. The germline V and J ends were trimmed by 7 bases and 1 base, with 7 bases remaining between them. The CDR3 DNA reads TGTGCCAGCAAAGGGGGGAACACCGGGGAGCTGTTTTTT. Its translation is CASKGGNTGELFF.

The J gene is TRBJ1-1, the V gene TRBV27; 7 bases agree with TRBD1. The CDR3 extends over 17 amino acids. V lost 5 bases, J lost 6 bases, and 18 bases stayed unmatched. The germline V gene encodes CDR1 MNHEY and CDR2 SMNVEV (reference sequence). The CDR3 DNA follows: TGTGCCAGCAGTCCCAGAGAGCGACAGGGAGTGCAGGCTGAAGCTTTCTTT. Translated, it gives CASSPRERQGVQAEAFF.

The V gene is TRBV2, the J gene TRBJ1-5, with D maybe TRBD1 (6 bases). Trimming pared 6 bases from V and 0 bases from J, leaving 12 bases between. The CDR3 consists of 15 residues. The germline CDR1 and CDR2 sequences are SNHLY and FYNNEI. CDR3 sequence: CASRVGGPSNQPQHF. The DNA of the CDR3 is TGTGCCAGCAGGGTCGGGGGGCCTAGCAATCAGCCCCAGCATTTT.

A word on this clone: At the DNA level, this CDR3 is encoded by other sequences in the same sample as well. The CDR3 nucleotides read TGTGCCAGCAGCTTAGCGGGAGGTACCGGGGAGCTGTTTTTT. Translating gives CASSLAGGTGELFF. This sequence joins TRBV7-2 and TRBJ2-2; D perhaps matches TRBD2 (6 bases). V was pared by 0 bases and J by 5 bases, with 7 bases between. The CDR3 totals 14 residues. The germline CDR1 and CDR2 sequences are SGHTA and FQGNSA.

Here the CDR3 reads CASSIVTGGLYEQYF. The CDR3, as DNA: TGTGCCAGTAGTATAGTGACAGGGGGCCTCTACGAGCAGTACTTC. The rearrangement uses TRBV19 and TRBJ2-7, with 10 bases fitting TRBD1. The V gene's germline CDR1 is LNHDA and CDR2 SQIVND (reference sequence). V gave up 1 base and J gave up 3 bases; unmatched junction bases: 3. This CDR3 contains 15 residues.

The chain is built from TRBV5-1 and TRBJ2-7; 9 bases map to TRBD2. Germline CDR1 reads SGHRS; CDR2 reads YFSETQ. This CDR3 has 15 amino acids. V shed 4 bases and J 6 bases; nucleotides not matched to a gene: 11. In nucleotides, the CDR3 is TGCGCCAGCAGCCGGGGCGCGGGAGGGGTCTCCGAGCAGTACTTC. Amino acids: CASSRGAGGVSEQYF.

This rearrangement joins TRBV6-5 to TRBJ2-5, with 11 bases identical to TRBD2. Germline loops: CDR1 MNHEY, CDR2 SVGAGI. The trim removed 10 bases at V and 3 bases at J, leaving 7 bases unmatched. The CDR3 runs to 14 residues. The CDR3 DNA reads TGTGCCACCTCAACTAGCGGGGGAAAAGAGACCCAGTACTTC. This translates into CATSTSGGKETQYF.

By share, this clone ranks as medium-sized. J is TRBJ1-1 and V is TRBV5-1, with D perhaps matching TRBD1 (6 bases). Germline V gene sequence: CDR1 SGHRS, CDR2 YFSETQ. CDR3 length: 12 amino acids. V lost 1 base, J lost 7 bases, and 8 bases lay in between. CDR3 protein: CASSLSRGEAFF. In nucleotides, the CDR3 is TGCGCCAGCAGCTTGTCCAGGGGTGAAGCTTTCTTT. Variable domain in full (rest from reference TRBV5-1 and TRBJ1-1): KAGVTQTPRYLIKTRGQQVTLSCSPISGHRSVSWYQQTPGQGLQFLFEYFSETQRNKGNFPGRFSGRQFSNSRSEMNVSTLELGDSALYLCASSLSRGEAFFGQGTRLTVV.

The chain links TRBV5-1 to TRBJ2-1; a weak D match, TRBD2 (5 bases). Germline V gene data show CDR1 as SGHRS and CDR2 as YFSETQ. This CDR3 region has 15 residues. The V end lost 0 bases, the J end lost 5 bases, and 12 bases lay between the germline ends. The CDR3, as DNA: TGCGCCAGCAGCTTGGGTGGAGCGGAGAACAATGAGCAGTTCTTC. Translated: CASSLGGAENNEQFF. The full variable domain, with the rest looked up from reference TRBV5-1 and TRBJ2-1, is KAGVTQTPRYLIKTRGQQVTLSCSPISGHRSVSWYQQTPGQGLQFLFEYFSETQRNKGNFPGRFSGRQFSNSRSEMNVSTLELGDSALYLCASSLGGAENNEQFFGPGTRLTVL.

The count of this clone is one. The chain is built from TRBV27 and TRBJ2-1; possibly TRBD1 for D (5 bases). The ends were cut back, 5 bases at V and 10 bases at J, with 18 bases in the middle. CDR3 length: 14 amino acids. The germline gives CDR1 MNHEY, CDR2 SMNVEV (reference sequence). In DNA form, the CDR3 reads TGTGCCAGCAGTCCTAACCAAGGACATAGCGAGCAGTTCTTC. Amino acids: CASSPNQGHSEQFF.

The chain carries TRBV7-8 and TRBJ2-1, with 15 bases aligning to TRBD2. Germline-derived CDR1 and CDR2 are SGHVS and FQNEAQ. CDR3 length equals 15 residues. After removal of 5 bases from V and 9 bases from J, the junction contained 5 bases not matched to a gene. The CDR3 here is CASSPRTSGRGEQFF. The DNA for the CDR3 is TGTGCCAGCAGCCCACGGACTAGCGGGAGGGGTGAGCAGTTCTTC.

This sequence joins TRBV7-9 and TRBJ1-2, with 7 bases fitting TRBD1. Germline CDR1 is SEHNR and CDR2 is FQNEAQ (reference sequence). This CDR3 has 13 amino acids. Trimming cost V 10 bases and J 8 bases; bases outside gene matches: 13. Written as DNA, the CDR3 is TGTGCCACCTCGCGGGGACAGTCCGGGGGCTACACCTTC. Its protein is CATSRGQSGGYTF.

V usage is TRBV18 and J usage is TRBJ2-7; the D gene is possibly TRBD2 (6 bases). The CDR3 has 13 residues. Trimming stripped 3 bases from V and 5 bases from J, with 11 bases between. CDR1 is KGHSH, CDR2 LQKENI, per germline. The CDR3 DNA is TGTGCCAGCTCACCCGGGAGATCGAACGAGCAGTACTTC. Translation: CASSPGRSNEQYF.

V is TRBV18 and J is TRBJ1-5; D might be TRBD1 (6 bases). The CDR3 loop spans 13 amino acids. The ends were cut back, 3 bases at V and 11 bases at J, with 14 bases in the middle. The germline gives CDR1 KGHSH, CDR2 LQKENI. CDR3 nucleotide sequence: TGTGCCAGCTCACCGGCGGACAGAGGGACCCAGCATTTT. Translation gives CASSPADRGTQHF. The entire variable domain, with the rest obtained from reference TRBV18 and TRBJ1-5, is as follows: NAGVMQNPRHLVRRRGQEARLRCSPMKGHSHVYWYRQLPEEGLKFMVYLQKENIIDESGMPKERFSAEFPKEGPSILRIQQVVRGDSAAYFCASSPADRGTQHFGDGTRLSIL.

This chain joins TRBV6-2 or TRBV6-3 and TRBJ1-2; D is unresolved. V was pared by 0 bases and J by 7 bases, with 15 bases between. The CDR3 is 15 residues long. Germline CDR1 is MNHEY and CDR2 is SVGEGT. CDR3 coding DNA: TGTGCCAGCAGTTACTCGAATTTACTGAGCGGTGGCTACACCTTC. Translation gives CASSYSNLLSGGYTF.

This chain links TRBV9 with TRBJ2-5, with TRBD1 identical over 7 bases. The CDR3 loop spans 15 amino acids. CDR1 and CDR2 (germline): SGDLS, YYNGEE. Trimming cost V 0 bases and J 2 bases; bases outside gene matches: 4. CDR3 sequence reads: CASSVAGTDQETQYF. CDR3 in DNA: TGTGCCAGCAGCGTAGCCGGGACAGATCAAGAGACCCAGTACTTC. Full variable domain (missing parts from reference TRBV9 and TRBJ2-5): DSGVTQTPKHLITATGQRVTLRCSPRSGDLSVYWYQQSLDQGLQFLIQYYNGEERAKGNILERFSAQQFPDLHSELNLSSLELGDSALYFCASSVAGTDQETQYFGPGTRLLVL.

The chain has TRBV7-9 and TRBJ1-6; D is uncertain. CDR1 and CDR2 (germline): SEHNR, FQNEAQ (reference sequence). The CDR3 totals 14 residues. V was shortened by 1 base and J by 5 bases, with 6 bases between the two germline ends. The CDR3 coding sequence is TGTGCCAGCAGCTTAGGACAAAATAATTCACCCCTCCACTTT. Its translation is CASSLGQNNSPLHF.

V gene TRBV14 combines with J gene TRBJ2-1; 9 nucleotides align to TRBD2. The CDR3 length is 19 residues. V lost 0 bases, J lost 4 bases, and 13 bases stayed unmatched. Looked up from germline, CDR1 is SGHDN and CDR2 is FVKESK. CDR3 residues: CASSQDEVWLAGPYNEQFF. DNA for the CDR3: TGTGCCAGCAGCCAAGATGAGGTATGGCTAGCGGGACCATACAATGAGCAGTTCTTC.